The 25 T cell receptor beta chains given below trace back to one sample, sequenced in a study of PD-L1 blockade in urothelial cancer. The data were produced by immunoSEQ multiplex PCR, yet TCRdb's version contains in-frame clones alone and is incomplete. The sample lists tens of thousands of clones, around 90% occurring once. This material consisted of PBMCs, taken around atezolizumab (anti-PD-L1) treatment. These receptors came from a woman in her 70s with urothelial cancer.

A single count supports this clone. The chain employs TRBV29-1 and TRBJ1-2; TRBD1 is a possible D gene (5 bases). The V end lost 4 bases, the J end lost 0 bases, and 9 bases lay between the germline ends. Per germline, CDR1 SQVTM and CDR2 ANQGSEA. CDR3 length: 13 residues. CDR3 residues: CSVGKGANYGYTF. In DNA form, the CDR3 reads TGCAGCGTTGGAAAAGGGGCTAACTATGGCTACACCTTC.

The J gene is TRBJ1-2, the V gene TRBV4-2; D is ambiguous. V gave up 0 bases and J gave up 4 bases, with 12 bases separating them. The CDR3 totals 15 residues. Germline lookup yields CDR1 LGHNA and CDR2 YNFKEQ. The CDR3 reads CASSQDYAGVYGYTF. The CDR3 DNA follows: TGTGCCAGCAGCCAAGATTACGCGGGTGTCTATGGCTACACCTTC.

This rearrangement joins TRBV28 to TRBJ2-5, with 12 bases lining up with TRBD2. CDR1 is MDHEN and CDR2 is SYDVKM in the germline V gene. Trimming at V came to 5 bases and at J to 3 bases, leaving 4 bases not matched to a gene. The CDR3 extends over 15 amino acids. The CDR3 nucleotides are TGTGCCAGCAGTAGACTAGCGGGAGAAGAAGAGACCCAGTACTTC. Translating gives CASSRLAGEEETQYF.

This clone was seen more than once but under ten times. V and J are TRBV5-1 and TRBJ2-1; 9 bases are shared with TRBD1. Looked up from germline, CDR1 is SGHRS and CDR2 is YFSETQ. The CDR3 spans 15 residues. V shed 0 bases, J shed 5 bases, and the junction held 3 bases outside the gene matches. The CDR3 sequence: CASSLGTGENNEQFF. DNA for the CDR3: TGCGCCAGCAGCTTGGGGACAGGGGAAAACAATGAGCAGTTCTTC.

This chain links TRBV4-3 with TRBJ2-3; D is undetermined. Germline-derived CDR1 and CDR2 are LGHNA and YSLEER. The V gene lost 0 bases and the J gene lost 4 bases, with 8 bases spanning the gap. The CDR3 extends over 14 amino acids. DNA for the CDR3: TGCGCCAGCAGCCAAGATGGTCGGGCAGATACGCAGTATTTT. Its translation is CASSQDGRADTQYF.

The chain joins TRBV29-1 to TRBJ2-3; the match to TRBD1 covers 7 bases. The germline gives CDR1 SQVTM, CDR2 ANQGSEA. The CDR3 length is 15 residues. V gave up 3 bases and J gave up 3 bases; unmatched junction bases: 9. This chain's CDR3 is CSVDVLGTETDTQYF. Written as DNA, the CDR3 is TGCAGCGTTGATGTTCTTGGGACAGAGACAGATACGCAGTATTTT.

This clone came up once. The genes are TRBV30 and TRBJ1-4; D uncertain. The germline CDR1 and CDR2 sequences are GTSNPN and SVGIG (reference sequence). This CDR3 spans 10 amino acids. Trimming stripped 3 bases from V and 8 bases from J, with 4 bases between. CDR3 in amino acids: CAWREEKLFF. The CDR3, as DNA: TGTGCCTGGAGGGAGGAAAAACTGTTTTTT.

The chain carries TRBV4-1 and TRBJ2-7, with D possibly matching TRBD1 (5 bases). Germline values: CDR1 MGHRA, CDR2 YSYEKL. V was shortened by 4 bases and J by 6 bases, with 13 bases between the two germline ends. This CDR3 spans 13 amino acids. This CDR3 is CASSLRQGVEQYF. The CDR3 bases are TGCGCCAGCAGCCTCCGGCAGGGTGTCGAGCAGTACTTC.

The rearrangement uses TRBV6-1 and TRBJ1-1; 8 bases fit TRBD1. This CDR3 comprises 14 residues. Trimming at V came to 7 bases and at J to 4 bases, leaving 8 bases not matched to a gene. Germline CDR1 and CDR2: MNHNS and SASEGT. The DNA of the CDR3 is TGTGCCAGCATTTTCGACAGGGGAGCCACTGAAGCTTTCTTT. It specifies CASIFDRGATEAFF.

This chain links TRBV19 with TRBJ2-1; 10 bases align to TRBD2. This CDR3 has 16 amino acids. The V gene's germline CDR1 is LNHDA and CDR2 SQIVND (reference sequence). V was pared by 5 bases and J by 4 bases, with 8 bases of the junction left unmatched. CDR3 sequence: CASSPLGLAVYNEQFF. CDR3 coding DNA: TGTGCCAGTAGTCCCCTCGGACTAGCGGTGTACAATGAGCAGTTCTTC.

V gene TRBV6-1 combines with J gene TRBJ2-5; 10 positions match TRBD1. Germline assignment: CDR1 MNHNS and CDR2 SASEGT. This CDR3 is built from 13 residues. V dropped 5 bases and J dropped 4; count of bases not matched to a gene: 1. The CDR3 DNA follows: TGTGCCAGCAGTTGGACAGGGGGAGAGACCCAGTACTTC. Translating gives CASSWTGGETQYF.

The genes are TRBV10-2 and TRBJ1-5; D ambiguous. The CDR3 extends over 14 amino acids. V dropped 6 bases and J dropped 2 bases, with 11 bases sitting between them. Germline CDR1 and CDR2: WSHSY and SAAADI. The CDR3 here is CASRAGFGNQPQHF. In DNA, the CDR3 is TGCGCCAGCAGGGCGGGGTTTGGCAATCAGCCCCAGCATTTT.

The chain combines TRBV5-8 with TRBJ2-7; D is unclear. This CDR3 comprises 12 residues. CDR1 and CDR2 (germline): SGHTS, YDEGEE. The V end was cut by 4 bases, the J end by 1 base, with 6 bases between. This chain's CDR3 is CASSPRSYEQYF. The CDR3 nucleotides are TGTGCCAGCAGCCCCCGTTCCTACGAGCAGTACTTC.

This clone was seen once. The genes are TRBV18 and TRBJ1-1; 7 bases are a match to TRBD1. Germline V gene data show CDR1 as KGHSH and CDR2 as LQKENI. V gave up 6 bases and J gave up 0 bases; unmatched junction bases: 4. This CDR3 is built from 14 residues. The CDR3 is CASSLDRMNTEAFF. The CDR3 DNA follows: TGTGCCAGCTCCCTGGACAGGATGAACACTGAAGCTTTCTTT. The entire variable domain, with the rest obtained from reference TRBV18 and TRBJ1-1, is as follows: NAGVMQNPRHLVRRRGQEARLRCSPMKGHSHVYWYRQLPEEGLKFMVYLQKENIIDESGMPKERFSAEFPKEGPSILRIQQVVRGDSAAYFCASSLDRMNTEAFFGQGTRLTVV.

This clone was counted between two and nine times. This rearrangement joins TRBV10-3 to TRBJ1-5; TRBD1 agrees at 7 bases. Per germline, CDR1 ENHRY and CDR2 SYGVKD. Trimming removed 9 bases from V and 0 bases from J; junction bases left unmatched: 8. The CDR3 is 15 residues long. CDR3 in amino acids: CAISRDSLSNQPQHF. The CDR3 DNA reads TGTGCCATTTCCCGGGACAGCCTTAGCAATCAGCCCCAGCATTTT.

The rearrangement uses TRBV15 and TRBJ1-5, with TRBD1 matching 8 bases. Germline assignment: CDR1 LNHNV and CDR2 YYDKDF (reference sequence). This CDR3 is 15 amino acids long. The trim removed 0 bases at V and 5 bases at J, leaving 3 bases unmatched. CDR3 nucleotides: TGTGCCACCAGCAGAGACAGGGGGCTCCATCAGCCCCAGCATTTT. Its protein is CATSRDRGLHQPQHF.

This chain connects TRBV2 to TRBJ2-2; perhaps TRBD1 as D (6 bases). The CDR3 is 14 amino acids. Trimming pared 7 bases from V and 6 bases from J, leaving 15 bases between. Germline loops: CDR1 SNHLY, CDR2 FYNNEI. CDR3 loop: CASMGQGFAGELFF. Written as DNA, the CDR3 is TGTGCCAGCATGGGCCAGGGGTTCGCCGGGGAGCTGTTTTTT. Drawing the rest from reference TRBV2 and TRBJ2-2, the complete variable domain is EPEVTQTPSHQVTQMGQEVILRCVPISNHLYFYWYRQILGQKVEFLVSFYNNEISEKSEIFDDQFSVERPDGSNFTLKIRSTKLEDSAMYFCASMGQGFAGELFFGEGSRLTVL.

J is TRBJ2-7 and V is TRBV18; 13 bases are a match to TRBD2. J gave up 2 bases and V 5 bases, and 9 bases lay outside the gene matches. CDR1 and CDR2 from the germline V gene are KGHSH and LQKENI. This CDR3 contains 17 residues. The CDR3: CASSTGTSGIYTYEQYF. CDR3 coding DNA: TGTGCCAGCTCAACCGGGACTAGCGGGATATATACCTACGAGCAGTACTTC.

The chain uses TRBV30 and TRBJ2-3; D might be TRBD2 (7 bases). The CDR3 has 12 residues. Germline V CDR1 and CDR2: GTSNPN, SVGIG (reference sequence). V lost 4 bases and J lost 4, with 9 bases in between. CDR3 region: CAWNGGPDTQYF. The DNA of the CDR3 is TGTGCCTGGAACGGGGGGCCAGATACGCAGTATTTT.

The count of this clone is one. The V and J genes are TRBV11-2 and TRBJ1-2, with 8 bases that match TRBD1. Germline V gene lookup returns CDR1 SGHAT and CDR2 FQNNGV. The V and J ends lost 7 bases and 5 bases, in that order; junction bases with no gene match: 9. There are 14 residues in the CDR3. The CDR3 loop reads CASTPPGQAYGYTF. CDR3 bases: TGTGCCAGCACCCCCCCGGGACAGGCTTATGGCTACACCTTC.

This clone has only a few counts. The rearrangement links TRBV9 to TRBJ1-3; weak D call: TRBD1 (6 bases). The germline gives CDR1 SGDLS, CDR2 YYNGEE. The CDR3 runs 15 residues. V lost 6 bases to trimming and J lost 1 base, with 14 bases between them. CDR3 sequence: CASTEGGGSGNTIYF. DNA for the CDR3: TGTGCCAGCACGGAGGGAGGGGGATCTGGAAACACCATATATTTT.

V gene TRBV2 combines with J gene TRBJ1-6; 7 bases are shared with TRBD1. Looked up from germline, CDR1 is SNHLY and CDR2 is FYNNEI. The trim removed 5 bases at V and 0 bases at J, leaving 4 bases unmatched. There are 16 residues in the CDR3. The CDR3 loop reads CASSLDRSSYNSPLHF. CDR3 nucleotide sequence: TGTGCCAGCAGTCTGGACAGGAGCTCCTATAATTCACCCCTCCACTTT.

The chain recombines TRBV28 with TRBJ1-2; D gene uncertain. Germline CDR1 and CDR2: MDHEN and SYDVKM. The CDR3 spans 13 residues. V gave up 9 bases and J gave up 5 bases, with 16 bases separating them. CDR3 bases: TGTGCCAGTCAAACGACGGAGAATTATGGCTACACCTTC. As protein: CASQTTENYGYTF.

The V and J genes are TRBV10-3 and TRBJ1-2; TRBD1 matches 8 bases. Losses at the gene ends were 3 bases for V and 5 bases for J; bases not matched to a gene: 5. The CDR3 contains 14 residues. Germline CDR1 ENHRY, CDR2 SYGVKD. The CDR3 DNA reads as TGTGCCATCAGTGAACATGGACAGGGTTATGGCTACACCTTC. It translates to CAISEHGQGYGYTF.

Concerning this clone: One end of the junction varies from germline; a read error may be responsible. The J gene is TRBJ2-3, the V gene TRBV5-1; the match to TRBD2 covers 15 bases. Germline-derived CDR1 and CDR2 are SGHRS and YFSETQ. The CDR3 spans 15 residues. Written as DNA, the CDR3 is TGCGCCAGCAGCCCGGGGGTCTGGGGGACTAGCGGGAGGATTTTT. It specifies CASSPGVWGTSGRIF.